Following are 7 T cell receptor beta chains from one sample sequenced in a study of blood T cells in healthy people across ages. Combining a sample-barcoded 5' primer with a J-beta primer mix, a second PCR ran for roughly 7 to 11 cycles. TCRdb recomputed calls from the 5' RACE reads with MiXCR, one row per CDR3 protein. The sample lists over a million distinct CDR3 sequences, around 55% seen once, with 6.5% to 8.5% in the top ten. The source material was blood. These receptor sequences come from a man aged 18 to 29 in good health.

The chain recombines TRBV5-1 with TRBJ1-6; TRBD1 is a possible D gene (6 bases). Trimming took 4 bases from V and 10 from J, leaving 15 bases between them. This CDR3 contains 14 residues. The V gene's germline CDR1 is SGHRS and CDR2 YFSETQ. The CDR3 loop is CASSGTREDSPLHF. The CDR3 region has the DNA TGCGCCAGCAGCGGGACACGGGAGGACTCACCCCTCCACTTT.

Only one count was recorded for this clonotype. The chain has TRBV5-4 and TRBJ2-7, with a weak D call TRBD1 (7 bases). The closer fit of TRBJ2-5 to the DNA end suggests the J call may be wrong. CDR1 is SGHNT, CDR2 YYREEE, per germline (reference sequence). This CDR3 has 17 amino acids. The CDR3 sequence: CASSLAAGQTYRETQYF. The CDR3 DNA reads as TGTGCCAGCAGCTTGGCTGCGGGACAGACCTATCGAGAGACCCAGTACTTC.

CDR3 coding DNA: TGTGCCAGCAGCCAAGAGGCGAGACTAGGAATAAAGGAGCAGTTCTTC. It is translated as CASSQEARLGIKEQFF. This rearrangement joins TRBV3-1 to TRBJ2-1, with TRBD2 as a possible D gene (6 bases). Per the germline V gene, CDR1 is LGHDT and CDR2 is YNNKEL (reference sequence). V was clipped by 0 bases and J by 10 bases, with 19 bases between them. The CDR3 covers 16 residues.

This clonotype was picked up one time. The chain links TRBV20-1 to TRBJ2-3, with 11 bases lining up with TRBD2. This CDR3 comprises 14 residues. Germline loops: CDR1 DFQATT, CDR2 SNEGSKA (reference sequence). Trimming took 4 bases from V and 4 from J; bases not matched to a gene: 4. CDR3 residues: CSAINSGGADTQYF. CDR3 DNA sequence: TGCAGTGCTATTAATAGCGGGGGGGCAGATACGCAGTATTTT.

This clonotype was detected only a few times. The rearrangement joins TRBV4-1 to TRBJ1-2; D is possibly TRBD1 (6 bases). Trimming stripped 1 base from V and 2 bases from J, with 14 bases between. Germline CDR1 is MGHRA and CDR2 is YSYEKL. The CDR3 totals 16 residues. The CDR3 DNA reads as TGCGCCAGCAGCCAAGTAGAGACAGGCAGAAACTATGGCTACACCTTC. This sequence encodes CASSQVETGRNYGYTF.

The V gene is TRBV29-1, the J gene TRBJ2-1; unclear D gene. Trimming took off 0 bases at V and 10 bases at J, with 4 bases between the two ends. Germline CDR1 SQVTM, CDR2 ANQGSEA. The length of the CDR3 is 10 residues. The CDR3 DNA reads TGCAGCGTTGAAGAACGAGAGCAGTTCTTC. This codes for CSVEEREQFF.

This chain links TRBV6-2 or TRBV6-3 with TRBJ1-6; the D gene is possibly TRBD1 (5 bases). CDR1 is MNHEY, CDR2 SVGEGT, per germline. The CDR3 consists of 13 residues. V was trimmed by 6 bases and J by 8 bases, leaving 11 bases between them. The CDR3 is CASRDKGHSPLHF. The CDR3 region has the DNA TGTGCCAGCAGAGACAAGGGGCATTCACCCCTCCACTTT.